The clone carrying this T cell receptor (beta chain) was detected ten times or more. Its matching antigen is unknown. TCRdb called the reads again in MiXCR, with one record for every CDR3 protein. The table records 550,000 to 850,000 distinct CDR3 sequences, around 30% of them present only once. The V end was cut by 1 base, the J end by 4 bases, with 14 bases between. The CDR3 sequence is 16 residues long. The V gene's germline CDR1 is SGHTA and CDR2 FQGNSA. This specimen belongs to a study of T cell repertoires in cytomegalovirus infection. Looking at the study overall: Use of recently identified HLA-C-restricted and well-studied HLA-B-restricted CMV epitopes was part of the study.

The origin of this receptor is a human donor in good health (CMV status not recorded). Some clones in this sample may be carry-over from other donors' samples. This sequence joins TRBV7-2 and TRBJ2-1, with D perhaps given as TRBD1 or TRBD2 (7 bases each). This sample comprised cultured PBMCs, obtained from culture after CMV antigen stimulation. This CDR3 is CASSLDQGGGYNEQFF. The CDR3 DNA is TGTGCCAGCAGCTTAGACCAGGGGGGGGGTTACAATGAGCAGTTCTTC.